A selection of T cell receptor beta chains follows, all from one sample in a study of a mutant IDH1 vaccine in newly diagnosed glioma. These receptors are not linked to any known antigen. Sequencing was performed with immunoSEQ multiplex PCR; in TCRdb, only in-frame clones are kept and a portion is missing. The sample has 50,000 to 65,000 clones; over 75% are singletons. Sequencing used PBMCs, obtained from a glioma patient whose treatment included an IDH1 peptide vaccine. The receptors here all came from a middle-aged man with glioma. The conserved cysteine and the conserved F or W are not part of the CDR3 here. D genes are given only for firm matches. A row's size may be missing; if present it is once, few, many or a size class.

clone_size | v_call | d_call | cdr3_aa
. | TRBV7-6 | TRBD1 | ASSFVQGATEAF
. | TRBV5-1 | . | ASSRQAGDTYEQY
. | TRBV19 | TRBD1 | ASSPAGGLLNYGYT
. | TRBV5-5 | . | ASSLTGTTYEQY
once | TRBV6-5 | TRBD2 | ASSYSGGGRYNEQF
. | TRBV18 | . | ASSPEGPYEQY
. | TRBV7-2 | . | ASSWGTGVTEAF
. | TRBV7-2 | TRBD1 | ASSSPNRDRAAYEQY
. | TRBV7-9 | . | ASSLDGFRTDTQY
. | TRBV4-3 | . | ASSQDWGSGPGELF
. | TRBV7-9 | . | ASSLGVRGEQY
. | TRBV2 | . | ASRGRLGFSTNEKLF
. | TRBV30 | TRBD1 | AGQGLAEAF
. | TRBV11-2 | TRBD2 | ASSASRTSGGAYEQY
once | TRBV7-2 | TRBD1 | ASSYRTGPSDTQY
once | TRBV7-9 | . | ASSLRGLVYGYT
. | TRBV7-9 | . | ASSDIQGQPQH
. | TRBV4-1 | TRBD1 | ASRSPGTGGGYT
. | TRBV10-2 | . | ASSGLAKNSDGYT
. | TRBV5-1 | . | ASSPGLKGRDTQY
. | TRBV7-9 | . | ASSLGEKRAEAF
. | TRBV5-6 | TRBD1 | ASSSDRDYGYT
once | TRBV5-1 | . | ASSLDIPLGTQY
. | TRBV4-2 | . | ASSQDGGLNSPLH
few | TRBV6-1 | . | ATRANQPQH
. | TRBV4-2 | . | ASRGVGEQY
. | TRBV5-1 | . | ASSLEWGNSYNEQF
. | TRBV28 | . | ATIMDSSRDEKLF
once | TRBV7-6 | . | ASSLAGNRPSYEQY
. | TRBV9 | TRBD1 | ASSDRGGGSTEAF
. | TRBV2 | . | ASSPGTEGFRQY
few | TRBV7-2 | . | ASSPRRTRTPNTEAF
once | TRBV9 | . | ASRGDGGTNYGYT